Each of the 13 T cell receptor beta chains below was sequenced from the same sample in a study of molecular identifiers for immune sequencing clone quantification. TCRdb re-called the PCR reads through MiXCR, storing one row per CDR3 protein. There are some 320,000 distinct CDR3 sequences in the sample; roughly 23% occur only once, and roughly 0.86% lies in the top ten. The material sequenced was naive CD8+ T cells from blood, with Jurkat cell RNA spiked in. Subset described: FACS-sorted CD8+CD4-CCR7+CD45RA+ naive T cells. The receptors shown here come from a human donor in good health. Some libraries in this study had Jurkat cell RNA spiked in.

This clonotype was seen at least ten times. The J gene is TRBJ2-7, the V gene TRBV27, with D uncertain. V was shortened by 6 bases and J by 2 bases, with 11 bases between the two germline ends. Germline-derived CDR1 and CDR2 are MNHEY and SMNVEV (reference sequence). This CDR3 region has 13 residues. CDR3 in DNA: TGTGCCAGCAGCCAAACTCCGACCTACGAGCAGTACTTC. This encodes CASSQTPTYEQYF.

In its sample, this clonotype was seen a few times. The gene calls are TRBV6-1 and TRBJ2-1, with TRBD2 as a possible D gene (5 bases). CDR1 is MNHNS and CDR2 is SASEGT in the germline V gene. The CDR3 has 16 residues. Trimming took off 3 bases at V and 0 bases at J, with 12 bases between the two ends. In nucleotides, the CDR3 is TGTGCCAGCAGTGAGCTAGTAGCGCGCTCCTACAATGAGCAGTTCTTC. Translating it yields CASSELVARSYNEQFF.

This clonotype was seen a handful of times. The chain uses TRBV6-5 and TRBJ2-1; perhaps D is TRBD1 or TRBD2 (5 bases each). V lost 0 bases to trimming and J lost 5 bases, with 14 bases between them. The CDR3 runs 16 residues. Germline V CDR1 and CDR2: MNHEY, SVGAGI. The CDR3: CASSYSPGTTHNEQFF. Here the CDR3 DNA reads TGTGCCAGCAGTTACTCCCCCGGGACCACACACAATGAGCAGTTCTTC.

A note on this clonotype: This sequence may be a read error, since a much larger clone differs from it by one base. This chain links TRBV4-2 with TRBJ2-7, with D unresolved. Germline lookup yields CDR1 LGHNA and CDR2 YNFKEQ. This CDR3 region has 13 residues. CDR3 region: CASSPGVSYGQYF. The CDR3 nucleotides read TGTGCCAGCAGCCCCGGCGTGAGCTACGGGCAGTACTTC.

The chain joins TRBV30 to TRBJ2-1, with D maybe TRBD2 (6 bases). The germline V gene encodes CDR1 GTSNPN and CDR2 SVGIG (reference sequence). V gave up 2 bases and J gave up 7 bases, with 9 bases separating them. The CDR3 has 12 amino acids. The CDR3 coding sequence is TGTGCCTGGAGTAATAGCGGTAATGAGCAGTTCTTC. Amino acids: CAWSNSGNEQFF.

This clonotype was counted at least ten times. The rearrangement links TRBV11-1 to TRBJ2-5; TRBD1 aligns across 7 bases. Germline V gene sequence: CDR1 SGHAT, CDR2 FQDESV (reference sequence). There are 19 residues in the CDR3. Losses at the gene ends were 1 base for V and 1 base for J; bases not matched to a gene: 15. The CDR3 reads CASSLGSRSGTVIQETQYF. The DNA for the CDR3 is TGTGCCAGCAGCTTAGGCAGCCGGTCCGGGACAGTTATCCAAGAGACCCAGTACTTC. Full variable domain (remainder filled in from reference TRBV11-1 and TRBJ2-5): EAEVAQSPRYKITEKSQAVAFWCDPISGHATLYWYRQILGQGPELLVQFQDESVVDDSQLPKDRFSAERLKGVDSTLKIQPAELGDSAMYLCASSLGSRSGTVIQETQYFGPGTRLLVL.

This clonotype was picked up many times. This chain links TRBV6-5 with TRBJ1-1, with 7 positions matching TRBD1. V trimming: 8 bases; J trimming: 7 bases; junction bases outside the gene matches: 7. This CDR3 region has 12 residues. The V gene's germline CDR1 is MNHEY and CDR2 SVGAGI. The CDR3 DNA sequence: TGTGCCAGCGCAGGGGGGGATCTTGAAGCTTTCTTT. Its protein is CASAGGDLEAFF.

In this sample, this clonotype turned up many times. The genes are TRBV5-6 and TRBJ1-1; 8 nucleotides match TRBD1. This CDR3 has 14 residues. CDR1 and CDR2 (germline): SGHDT, YYEEEE. Unmatched junction bases numbered 2, after V lost 4 bases and J lost 0 bases. The CDR3 DNA follows: TGTGCCAGCAGCCTGGACAGGGTGAACACTGAAGCTTTCTTT. This codes for CASSLDRVNTEAFF.

A few counts support this clonotype. The chain links TRBV15 to TRBJ2-5, with D unresolved. Trimming left V 0 bases short and J 2 bases short, with 10 bases between. Germline V gene sequence: CDR1 LNHNV, CDR2 YYDKDF (reference sequence). This CDR3 is 15 amino acids long. CDR3 sequence (DNA): TGTGCCACCAGCAGAGATTCGTATAGTCAAGAGACCCAGTACTTC. Protein sequence: CATSRDSYSQETQYF.

This clonotype has at least ten counts. The J gene is TRBJ1-5, the V gene TRBV24-1; D is unclear. Trimming removed 5 bases from V and 4 bases from J, with 8 bases in between. The CDR3 is 13 amino acids. Germline V gene data show CDR1 as KGHDR and CDR2 as SFDVKD. Here the CDR3 reads CATSGEGNQPQHF. CDR3 coding DNA: TGTGCCACCAGTGGTGAGGGTAATCAGCCCCAGCATTTT.

The chain links TRBV27 to TRBJ2-7; D not resolved. Trimming removed 2 bases at V and 4 bases at J, with 21 bases between. The CDR3 is made up of 17 amino acids. Per germline, CDR1 MNHEY and CDR2 SMNVEV (reference sequence). The CDR3 loop reads CASSLLSADGNPYEQYF. The CDR3 nucleotides are TGTGCCAGCAGTTTACTCTCGGCCGACGGTAACCCTTACGAGCAGTACTTC.

This clonotype was recorded many times. This chain uses TRBV2 with TRBJ2-3, with 8 bases aligning to TRBD2. Germline-derived CDR1 and CDR2 are SNHLY and FYNNEI. V gave up 5 bases and J gave up 2 bases; unmatched junction bases: 6. The CDR3 is made up of 15 amino acids. The CDR3 here is CASSPGLGDTDTQYF. CDR3 coding DNA: TGTGCCAGCAGTCCGGGACTAGGTGACACAGATACGCAGTATTTT.

In this sample, this clonotype turned up once. The chain carries TRBV7-9 and TRBJ2-7, with TRBD1 identical over 7 bases. CDR1 is SEHNR, CDR2 FQNEAQ, per germline (reference sequence). The CDR3 contains 13 residues. Germline trimming cut 5 bases from V and 11 bases from J; bases unmatched to any gene: 12. The CDR3 loop is CASSPDLTGKEYF. CDR3 nucleotide sequence: TGTGCCAGCAGCCCCGACCTGACAGGGAAGGAGTACTTC.